This T cell receptor beta chain was observed in a study of blood T cell repertoires in COVID-19. Study background: COVID-19 samples collected from the United States, Italy and Spain covered acute and convalescent phases. In each case, the material was cDNA or gDNA derived from T cells, B-cell-depleted T cells, or PBMCs.

Original processing methods: Researchers report that nucleated cell counts were estimated from reference gene primer amplification. The table came from immunoSEQ multiplex PCR; TCRdb's copy has only in-frame clones and leaves some out. The V and J calls and the clone size are those of that table, but D and trimming were determined from the DNA. The sample shows over 130,000 clones, around 82% of them seen only once. The CDR3 runs to 14 residues. V gave up 8 bases and J gave up 0 bases, with 11 bases separating them. The germline V gene has CDR1 MDHEN and CDR2 SYDVKM. This rearrangement joins TRBV28 to TRBJ1-3, with D possibly matching TRBD1 (6 bases). The clonotype was recovered from a woman in her sixties or seventies with acute or convalescent COVID-19. Sequencing input: peripheral blood. In nucleotides, the CDR3 is TGTGCCAGCGGCACAGGGAGCTCTGGAAACACCATATATTTT. Amino acids: CASGTGSSGNTIYF.